This entry lists 10 T cell receptor beta chains sequenced from one sample in a study of OX40 agonist ivuxolimab in advanced cancers. Profiling relied on immunoSEQ multiplex PCR, and the TCRdb table lists in-frame clones only, not all of them. Found here are approximately 41,000 clones, 89% of them singletons; the top ten hold about 43%. The specimen was CD4+ or CD8+ T cells sorted from blood, collected in a trial of the OX40 agonist ivuxolimab. The receptor set was obtained from an adult with an advanced solid tumor such as melanoma, head and neck, liver or kidney cancer.

This rearrangement joins TRBV19 to TRBJ1-5; D gene uncertain. The CDR3 is 13 amino acids. From germline, CDR1 is LNHDA and CDR2 SQIVND (reference sequence). Trimming shortened V by 5 bases and J by 8 bases, and 13 bases separated the two germline ends. CDR3 residues: CASSPSSAEPQHF. The CDR3 bases are TGTGCCAGTAGTCCGTCCAGTGCCGAGCCCCAGCATTTT.

The chain employs TRBV7-8 and TRBJ2-7; D gene unclear. CDR1 and CDR2 (germline): SGHVS, FQNEAQ. The germline V and J ends were trimmed by 5 bases and 2 bases, with 13 bases remaining between them. CDR3 length: 14 residues. CDR3 in amino acids: CASSRTGTAYEQYF. The CDR3 DNA sequence: TGTGCCAGCAGCCGAACCGGTACCGCCTACGAGCAGTACTTC.

V gene TRBV18 combines with J gene TRBJ2-5, with D perhaps TRBD1 (6 bases). V was cut by 3 bases and J by 3 bases, with 17 bases left in between. CDR1 is KGHSH and CDR2 is LQKENI in the germline V gene. The CDR3 is 16 amino acids. The chain's CDR3 is CASSPGVGAREETQYF. The CDR3 DNA reads TGTGCCAGCTCACCGGGTGTGGGGGCAAGAGAAGAGACCCAGTACTTC. Drawing the rest from reference TRBV18 and TRBJ2-5, the complete variable domain is NAGVMQNPRHLVRRRGQEARLRCSPMKGHSHVYWYRQLPEEGLKFMVYLQKENIIDESGMPKERFSAEFPKEGPSILRIQQVVRGDSAAYFCASSPGVGAREETQYFGPGTRLLVL.

V gene TRBV27 combines with J gene TRBJ2-7, with 7 bases that match TRBD1. This CDR3 comprises 14 residues. In germline, CDR1 is MNHEY, CDR2 SMNVEV (reference sequence). The V segment lost 3 bases and the J segment 2 bases; nucleotides outside the gene matches: 4. The CDR3 region is CASSFYRGTYEQYF. The CDR3 DNA sequence: TGTGCCAGCAGTTTTTACAGGGGTACCTACGAGCAGTACTTC.

The V and J genes are TRBV7-6 and TRBJ2-1; 9 bases fit TRBD1. The V gene end was trimmed by 5 bases and the J gene end by 6 bases; junction bases not matched to a gene: 11. Germline V gene sequence: CDR1 SGHVS, CDR2 FNYEAQ. The CDR3 consists of 16 residues. The CDR3 is CASSPGTGSLVNEQFF. The DNA for the CDR3 is TGTGCCAGCAGCCCCGGGACAGGGTCCCTGGTCAATGAGCAGTTCTTC.

The rearrangement joins TRBV4-3 to TRBJ1-6; D gene ambiguous. The CDR3 length is 14 residues. The germline V gene has CDR1 LGHNA and CDR2 YSLEER. V lost 0 bases to trimming and J lost 7 bases, with 7 bases between them. Here the CDR3 reads CASSQDQENSPLHF. Written as DNA, the CDR3 is TGCGCCAGCAGCCAAGATCAGGAGAATTCACCCCTCCACTTT.

This chain uses TRBV11-2 with TRBJ2-2, with unresolved D. Germline CDR1 is SGHAT and CDR2 is FQNNGV. CDR3 length: 16 amino acids. V was cut by 3 bases and J by 4 bases, with 15 bases left in between. The CDR3 DNA reads TGTGCCAGCAGCTTCTTAGACGGGTGGGGCACCGGGGAGCTGTTTTTT. It yields the protein CASSFLDGWGTGELFF.

This clone was counted once. This chain links TRBV4-3 with TRBJ2-2, with a weak D call TRBD1 (6 bases). CDR1 and CDR2 (germline): LGHNA, YSLEER. The CDR3 length is 16 residues. The V end lost 1 base, the J end lost 4 bases, and 13 bases lay between the germline ends. CDR3 sequence (DNA): TGCGCCAGCAGCCAAGTTGAACAGGGCCCCACCGGGGAGCTGTTTTTT. This gives the protein CASSQVEQGPTGELFF.

This clone was observed at least ten times. The chain uses TRBV29-1 and TRBJ2-7; a weak D match, TRBD1 (5 bases). Per the germline V gene, CDR1 is SQVTM and CDR2 is ANQGSEA. This CDR3 spans 13 amino acids. Trimming stripped 8 bases from V and 0 bases from J, with 14 bases between. As DNA, the CDR3 is TGCAGCATCCGAATTCAGGGCTCCTACGAGCAGTACTTC. Its translation is CSIRIQGSYEQYF.

The chain has TRBV4-2 and TRBJ1-1; D gene uncertain. This CDR3 is 14 amino acids long. V shed 0 bases and J shed 5 bases, with 10 bases lying between them. The germline V gene encodes CDR1 LGHNA and CDR2 YNFKEQ. CDR3 nucleotide sequence: TGTGCCAGCAGCCAAGAGAGGGCCACGACTGAAGCTTTCTTT. This encodes CASSQERATTEAFF.